The rows below give T cell receptor beta chains drawn from one sample of a study of response to subunit inactivated influenza vaccine. TCRdb called the RT-PCR reads again in MiXCR, with one record for every CDR3 protein. The sample yields hundreds of thousands of distinct CDR3 sequences, less than 20% seen once. The material was PBMCs from blood, obtained less than 6 days after vaccination. Source of these receptors: a man aged 50-59 years who received an inactivated influenza vaccine. CDR3s include the opening cysteine and the closing phenylalanine or tryptophan. D genes are given only for firm matches. A row's size may be missing; if present it is once, few, many or a size class.

TRBV24-1,-,-,TRBJ2-3,CATSDPPPGPDTQYF,TGTGCCACCAGTGACCCCCCGCCGGGGCCAGATACGCAGTATTTT
TRBV19,-,-,TRBJ2-7,CASSIPRVGEQYF,TGTGCCAGTAGTATACCCAGGGTCGGGGAGCAGTACTTC
TRBV4-3,-,-,TRBJ2-3,CASSPDSRTDTQYF,TGCGCCAGCAGCCCAGATTCGAGGACAGATACGCAGTATTTT
TRBV29-1,few,-,TRBJ2-1,CSVGSPEQFF,TGCAGCGTTGGATCCCCAGAGCAGTTCTTC
TRBV11-2,few,-,TRBJ2-3,CASSSLSGLATQYF,TGTGCCAGCAGCTCGTTAAGCGGGTTAGCCACGCAGTATTTT
TRBV29-1,many,-,TRBJ2-5,CSVEDRGTGETQYF,TGCAGCGTTGAAGATAGGGGAACGGGAGAGACCCAGTACTTC
TRBV20-1,few,-,TRBJ2-2,CSASVGRRTGELFF,TGCAGTGCTAGTGTGGGGAGAAGGACCGGGGAGCTGTTTTTT
TRBV9,-,TRBD2,TRBJ2-5,CASSVGRGLAGLYQETQYF,TGTGCCAGCAGCGTAGGTAGGGGACTAGCGGGCCTGTACCAAGAGACCCAGTACTTC
TRBV4-3,-,TRBD2,TRBJ2-2,CASSQGGLAGPNAGELFF,TGCGCCAGCAGCCAAGGGGGACTAGCGGGCCCGAACGCCGGGGAGCTGTTTTTT
TRBV27,-,TRBD2,TRBJ2-5,CASSLLAGGEEDF,TGTGCCAGCAGTTTACTAGCGGGGGGCGAGGAGGACTTC
TRBV15,-,-,TRBJ1-2,CATSRATLIGGLFGYTF,TGTGCCACCAGCAGAGCCACACTTATCGGGGGTCTCTTTGGCTACACCTTC
TRBV20-1,-,TRBD2,TRBJ2-1,CSAATIAGGKVEQFF,TGCAGTGCGGCGACGATAGCGGGAGGTAAAGTGGAGCAGTTCTTC
TRBV2,-,-,TRBJ2-7,CASSRGIWGREQYF,TGTGCCAGCAGTAGAGGCATTTGGGGCCGGGAGCAGTACTTC
TRBV20-1,-,-,TRBJ2-3,CSARGGNTDTQYF,TGCAGTGCTAGAGGGGGGAACACAGATACGCAGTATTTT
TRBV20-1,-,-,TRBJ2-2,CSAEETGELFF,TGCAGTGCTGAAGAAACCGGGGAGCTGTTTTTT
TRBV5-6,few,-,TRBJ2-7,CASSLAVTYEQYF,TGTGCCAGCAGCTTGGCTGTTACGTACGAGCAGTACTTC
TRBV11-2,-,-,TRBJ1-1,CASSGQEGGGAFF,TGTGCCAGCAGCGGACAAGAGGGTGGAGGAGCTTTCTTT
TRBV5-1,-,TRBD2,TRBJ2-5,CASSVSGSDETQYF,TGCGCCAGCAGCGTTAGCGGGAGCGACGAGACCCAGTACTTC
TRBV28,-,-,TRBJ1-1,CASSQDMPTEAFF,TGTGCCAGCAGTCAGGACATGCCCACTGAAGCTTTCTTT
TRBV20-1,-,-,TRBJ2-7,CSARLDFSSLGYHQSYEQYF,TGCAGTGCTAGACTGGACTTTTCATCCCTGGGTTACCATCAATCCTACGAGCAGTACTTC
TRBV7-9,-,-,TRBJ2-3,CATRRGTDTQYF,TGTGCCACCCGTCGGGGTACAGATACGCAGTATTTT
TRBV7-9,-,-,TRBJ2-2,CASSWDGSGELFF,TGTGCCAGCAGCTGGGACGGCAGCGGGGAGCTGTTTTTT
TRBV6-5,few,TRBD1,TRBJ2-2,CASSWDRVIGELFF,TGTGCCAGCAGTTGGGACAGGGTAATCGGGGAGCTGTTTTTT
TRBV4-2,-,-,TRBJ1-2,CASSQDSSYSNYGYTF,TGTGCCAGCAGCCAAGATTCATCGTACTCCAACTATGGCTACACCTTC
TRBV7-2,-,TRBD2,TRBJ2-3,CASSLGSGGPGIGTQYF,TGTGCCAGCAGCTTAGGAAGCGGGGGGCCCGGTATCGGTACGCAGTATTTT
TRBV20-1,few,TRBD2,TRBJ2-4,CSARDIGGGKNIQYF,TGCAGTGCTAGAGATATCGGGGGGGGCAAAAACATTCAGTACTTC
TRBV28,few,TRBD1,TRBJ1-3,CASSISDRAPGNTIYF,TGTGCCAGCAGTATATCGGACAGGGCTCCTGGAAACACCATATATTTT
TRBV20-1,-,TRBD2,TRBJ2-7,CSARPPSGSGEQYF,TGCAGTGCTAGACCGCCTAGCGGGAGCGGTGAGCAGTACTTC
TRBV5-5,few,-,TRBJ1-4,CASSANPRAANEKLFF,TGTGCCAGCAGCGCTAATCCTCGGGCGGCTAATGAAAAACTGTTTTTT
TRBV10-3,-,-,TRBJ1-5,CAISDSGDSNQPQHF,TGTGCCATCAGCGACAGTGGAGATAGCAATCAGCCCCAGCATTTT
TRBV4-2,-,-,TRBJ2-7,CASSQERLYEQYF,TGTGCCAGCAGCCAAGAACGGTTGTACGAGCAGTACTTC
TRBV7-9,-,TRBD1,TRBJ2-2,CASTSMDRGLSGELFF,TGTGCCAGCACCTCCATGGACAGGGGGCTGTCCGGGGAGCTGTTTTTT
TRBV11-2,once,-,TRBJ2-1,CASSLRGTWDPSSYNEQFF,TGTGCCAGCAGCTTAAGGGGGACATGGGACCCAAGCTCCTACAATGAGCAGTTCTTC
TRBV5-1,-,TRBD1,TRBJ2-1,CASRSVPRDRGREGQFF,TGCGCCAGCAGATCTGTGCCCCGGGACAGGGGGCGCGAGGGGCAGTTCTTC
TRBV6-5,-,-,TRBJ2-5,CASSYLALETQYF,TGTGCCAGCAGTTACCTGGCCCTGGAGACCCAGTACTTC
TRBV20-1,-,TRBD2,TRBJ2-7,CSATGLAGGPSYEQYF,TGCAGTGCAACGGGACTAGCGGGAGGGCCCTCCTACGAGCAGTACTTC
TRBV20-1,-,-,TRBJ2-7,CSASPAERSSSYEQYF,TGCAGTGCTAGTCCAGCGGAGAGATCTAGCTCCTACGAGCAGTACTTC
TRBV7-8,-,-,TRBJ1-3,CASSLVSQGNTIYF,TGTGCCAGCAGCTTAGTTTCCCAGGGGAACACCATATATTTT